This T cell receptor beta chain was sequenced for a study of blood T cells in healthy people across ages. The study, taken as a whole, reports: Diversity was higher, and naive CD4+ cells more numerous, in long-lived donors than in aged donors.

A second PCR of roughly 7 to 11 cycles used a sample-barcoded 5' primer and a J-beta primer mix. TCRdb processed the 5' RACE reads anew with MiXCR; each CDR3 protein has one entry. There are about 1.8 million distinct CDR3 sequences in the sample; 49% occur only once, and over 2% lies in the top ten. This clonotype has a handful of counts. Antigen: not known. CDR1 and CDR2 from the germline V gene are DFQATT and SNEGSKA (reference sequence). V lost 0 bases and J lost 4, with 7 bases in between. This CDR3 is built from 13 residues. Sample: blood. The TCR was taken from a woman in her forties in good health. The gene calls are TRBV20-1 and TRBJ2-1; D gene unclear. The CDR3 DNA reads as TGCAGTGCTAGAGATAAAACTTACAATGAGCAGTTCTTC. The encoded protein is CSARDKTYNEQFF.